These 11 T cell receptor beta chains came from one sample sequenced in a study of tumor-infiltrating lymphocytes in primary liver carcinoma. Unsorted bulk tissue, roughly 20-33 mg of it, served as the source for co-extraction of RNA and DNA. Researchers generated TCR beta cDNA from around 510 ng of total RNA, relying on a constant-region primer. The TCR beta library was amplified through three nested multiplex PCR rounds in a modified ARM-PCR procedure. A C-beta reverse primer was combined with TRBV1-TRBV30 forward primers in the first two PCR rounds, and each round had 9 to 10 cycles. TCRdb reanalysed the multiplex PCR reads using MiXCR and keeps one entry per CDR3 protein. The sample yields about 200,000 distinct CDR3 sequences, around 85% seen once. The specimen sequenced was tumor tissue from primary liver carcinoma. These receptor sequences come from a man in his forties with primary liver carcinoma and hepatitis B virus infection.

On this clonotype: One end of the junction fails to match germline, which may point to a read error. In DNA form, the CDR3 reads TGTGCCAGTAGTCCAGCGGGGGATAGCAATCCGCCCCAGCATTTT. It encodes CASSPAGDSNPPQHF. This rearrangement joins TRBV12-3 or TRBV12-4 to TRBJ1-5; D is perhaps TRBD1 (5 bases). CDR3 size: 15 residues.

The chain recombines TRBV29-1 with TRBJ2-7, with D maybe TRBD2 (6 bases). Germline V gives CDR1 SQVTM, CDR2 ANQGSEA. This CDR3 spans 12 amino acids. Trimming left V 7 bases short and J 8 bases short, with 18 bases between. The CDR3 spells CSARDWSYKQYF. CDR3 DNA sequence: TGCAGCGCCCGGGACTGGTCCTATAAGCAGTACTTC.

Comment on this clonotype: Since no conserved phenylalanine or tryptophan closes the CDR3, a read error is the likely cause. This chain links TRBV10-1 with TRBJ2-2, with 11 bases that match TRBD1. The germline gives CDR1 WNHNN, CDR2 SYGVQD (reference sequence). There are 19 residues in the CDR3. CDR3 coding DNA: TGCACCAGCAGTGAACTATCGGGGACAGGGGGAAGTAACACCGGGGAGCTGTTTTTA. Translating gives CTSSELSGTGGSNTGELFL.

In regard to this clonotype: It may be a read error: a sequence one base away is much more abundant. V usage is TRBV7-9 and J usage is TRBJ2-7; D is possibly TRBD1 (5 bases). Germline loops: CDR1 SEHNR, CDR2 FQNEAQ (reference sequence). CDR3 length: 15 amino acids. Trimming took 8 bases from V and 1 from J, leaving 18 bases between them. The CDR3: CASCSTMTVSYEQYF. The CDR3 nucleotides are TGTGCCAGCTGCTCCACCATGACAGTATCCTACGAGCAGTACTTC.

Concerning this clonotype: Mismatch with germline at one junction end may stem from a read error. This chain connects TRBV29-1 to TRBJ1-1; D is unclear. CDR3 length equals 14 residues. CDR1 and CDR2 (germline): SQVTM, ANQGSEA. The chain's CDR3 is CSGYLVTLNTGAFF. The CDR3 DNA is TGCAGCGGCTACCTCGTGACTCTGAACACTGGAGCTTTCTTT.

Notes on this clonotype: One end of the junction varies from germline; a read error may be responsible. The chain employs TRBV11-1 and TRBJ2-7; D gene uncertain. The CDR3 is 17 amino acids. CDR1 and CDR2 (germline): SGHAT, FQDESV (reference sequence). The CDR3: CASILGPPGESSYEQYF. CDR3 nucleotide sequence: TGTGCCAGCATCTTAGGGCCGCCTGGTGAAAGCTCCTACGAGCAGTACTTC. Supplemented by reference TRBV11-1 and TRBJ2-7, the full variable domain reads EAEVAQSPRYKITEKSQAVAFWCDPISGHATLYWYRQILGQGPELLVQFQDESVVDDSQLPKDRFSAERLKGVDSTLKIQPAELGDSAMYLCASILGPPGESSYEQYFGPGTRLTVT.

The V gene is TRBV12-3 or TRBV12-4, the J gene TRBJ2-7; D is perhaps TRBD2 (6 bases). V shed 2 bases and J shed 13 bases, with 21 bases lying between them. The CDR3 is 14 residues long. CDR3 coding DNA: TGTGCCAGCAGTTTAACGGCGGGACGTCGTATTCCTTACTTC. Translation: CASSLTAGRRIPYF.

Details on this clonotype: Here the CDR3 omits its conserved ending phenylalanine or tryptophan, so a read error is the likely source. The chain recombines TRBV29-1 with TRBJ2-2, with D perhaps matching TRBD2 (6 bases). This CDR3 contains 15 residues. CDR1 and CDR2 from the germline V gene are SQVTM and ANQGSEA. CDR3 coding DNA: TGCAGTGTCGCGGGGAGTGTAGGGCGAACCGGGGAGCTGTTTTCT. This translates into CSVAGSVGRTGELFS.

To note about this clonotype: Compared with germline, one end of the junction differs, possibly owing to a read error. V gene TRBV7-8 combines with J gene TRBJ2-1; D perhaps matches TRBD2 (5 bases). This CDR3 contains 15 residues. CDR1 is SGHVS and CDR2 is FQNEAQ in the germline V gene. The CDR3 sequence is CASSLGTPKYSEQFF. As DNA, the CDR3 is TGTGCCAGCAGCTTAGGGACTCCTAAATACAGTGAGCAGTTCTTC.

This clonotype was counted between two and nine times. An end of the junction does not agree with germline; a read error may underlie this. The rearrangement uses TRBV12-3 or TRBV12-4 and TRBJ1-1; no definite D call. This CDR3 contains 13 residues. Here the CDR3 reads CASSITPATGAFF. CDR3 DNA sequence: TGTGCCAGCAGTATAACCCCGGCAACTGGAGCTTTCTTT.

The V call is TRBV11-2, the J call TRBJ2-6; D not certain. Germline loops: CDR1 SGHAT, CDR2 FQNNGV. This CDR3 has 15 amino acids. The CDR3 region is CTTQQSRSGANVLTF. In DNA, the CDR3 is TGTACCACCCAGCAGTCGCGCTCTGGGGCCAACGTCCTGACTTTC.